The rows below give T cell receptor beta chains drawn from one sample of a study of beta chain features in type 1 diabetes. Sequencing used immunoSEQ multiplex PCR; TCRdb keeps in-frame clones, though not all of them. The sample lists more than 300,000 clones; 8% were seen once. The sequenced sample was central memory CD4+ T cells from blood. These receptors all stem from a young woman in good health. Both conserved end residues are part of each CDR3. Each record gives: J gene, V gene, D gene, clone size, CDR3 protein, CDR3 DNA. A D gene is named only where the DNA matches it firmly. Clone size appears in some rows only: once, few, many, or a class for an expanded clone.

j_call: TRBJ2-2; v_call: TRBV6-5; d_call: TRBD1; clone_size: NA; cdr3_aa: CASSRGQGATGELFF; cdr3_nt: TGTGCCAGCAGCCGAGGACAGGGGGCGACCGGGGAGCTGTTTTTT
j_call: TRBJ2-2; v_call: TRBV5-1; d_call: NA; clone_size: NA; cdr3_aa: CASSLLVSNTGELFF; cdr3_nt: TGCGCCAGCAGCTTACTAGTTTCGAACACCGGGGAGCTGTTTTTT
j_call: TRBJ1-2; v_call: TRBV7-9; d_call: NA; clone_size: few; cdr3_aa: CASSLIESYGYTF; cdr3_nt: TGTGCCAGCAGCTTAATCGAGTCCTATGGCTACACCTTC
j_call: TRBJ2-3; v_call: TRBV19; d_call: NA; clone_size: few; cdr3_aa: CASSMSSITTDTQYF; cdr3_nt: TGTGCCAGTAGTATGTCTTCTATTACCACAGATACGCAGTATTTT
j_call: TRBJ2-7; v_call: TRBV5-1; d_call: TRBD2; clone_size: few; cdr3_aa: CASSSLSGVNNEQYF; cdr3_nt: TGCGCCAGCAGCTCCCTTAGCGGGGTCAACAACGAGCAGTACTTC
j_call: TRBJ2-6; v_call: TRBV5-4; d_call: TRBD1; clone_size: few; cdr3_aa: CASSLATGVISGANVLTF; cdr3_nt: TGTGCCAGCAGCCTCGCGACAGGGGTGATCTCTGGGGCCAACGTCCTGACTTTC
j_call: TRBJ1-2; v_call: TRBV18; d_call: TRBD1; clone_size: few; cdr3_aa: CASSPPGQGAYGYTF; cdr3_nt: TGTGCCAGCTCACCACCCGGACAGGGGGCCTATGGCTACACCTTC
j_call: TRBJ2-3; v_call: TRBV28; d_call: NA; clone_size: few; cdr3_aa: CASSSVTDTQYF; cdr3_nt: TGTGCCAGCAGTTCCGTTACAGATACGCAGTATTTT
j_call: TRBJ1-6; v_call: TRBV14; d_call: NA; clone_size: NA; cdr3_aa: CASSQDWGDSPLHF; cdr3_nt: TGTGCCAGCAGCCAAGATTGGGGCGATTCACCCCTCCACTTT
j_call: TRBJ2-7; v_call: TRBV27; d_call: TRBD2; clone_size: NA; cdr3_aa: CASSYGGFSGFYEQYF; cdr3_nt: TGTGCCAGCAGTTATGGAGGATTTAGCGGGTTCTACGAGCAGTACTTC
j_call: TRBJ1-2; v_call: TRBV18; d_call: NA; clone_size: NA; cdr3_aa: CASSPDQSYGYTF; cdr3_nt: TGTGCCAGCTCACCTGACCAGAGCTATGGCTACACCTTC
j_call: TRBJ2-1; v_call: TRBV7-7; d_call: NA; clone_size: few; cdr3_aa: CASSSDSHNEQFF; cdr3_nt: TGTGCTAGCAGCTCGGACTCTCACAATGAGCAGTTCTTC
j_call: TRBJ2-3; v_call: TRBV11-2; d_call: TRBD2; clone_size: NA; cdr3_aa: CASCRNSGTDTQYF; cdr3_nt: TGTGCCAGCTGCCGTAATAGCGGGACAGATACGCAGTATTTT
j_call: TRBJ2-7; v_call: TRBV7-9; d_call: NA; clone_size: NA; cdr3_aa: CASSPIQVYEQYF; cdr3_nt: TGTGCCAGCAGCCCCATTCAGGTTTACGAGCAGTACTTC
j_call: TRBJ2-7; v_call: TRBV5-1; d_call: TRBD1; clone_size: NA; cdr3_aa: CASSYATGNYEQYF; cdr3_nt: TGCGCCAGCAGCTACGCGACAGGGAACTACGAGCAGTACTTC
j_call: TRBJ2-1; v_call: TRBV7-9; d_call: TRBD1; clone_size: many; cdr3_aa: CASSLLGTATEQFF; cdr3_nt: TGTGCCAGCAGCTTATTAGGGACAGCCACTGAGCAGTTCTTC
j_call: TRBJ2-7; v_call: TRBV4-1; d_call: NA; clone_size: NA; cdr3_aa: CASSQQTGYEQYF; cdr3_nt: TGCGCCAGCAGCCAGCAAACAGGGTACGAGCAGTACTTC
j_call: TRBJ2-1; v_call: TRBV5-8; d_call: NA; clone_size: few; cdr3_aa: CASSLDVRDRLLEQFF; cdr3_nt: TGTGCCAGCAGCTTGGATGTGCGGGATCGCCTACTTGAGCAGTTCTTC